A single sample gave rise to the 32 T cell receptor beta chains below, sequenced in a study of blood T cell repertoires in COVID-19. Using immunoSEQ multiplex PCR, the repertoire was profiled, and TCRdb retains in-frame clones only, with some absent. Among approximately 170,000 clones listed, 83% were seen once. Sequenced input: PBMCs or T cells enriched from blood (not recorded which). The source is a woman between 45 and 65 years old who had recovered from COVID-19.

This chain links TRBV5-6 with TRBJ1-1; 8 bases are shared with TRBD1. The CDR3 consists of 14 residues. Germline V gives CDR1 SGHDT, CDR2 YYEEEE. Unmatched junction bases numbered 5, after V lost 3 bases and J lost 4 bases. CDR3 bases: TGTGCCAGCAGCTGGACAGGGAGGGGCACTGAAGCTTTCTTT. Translation: CASSWTGRGTEAFF.

V and J are TRBV6-2 or TRBV6-3 and TRBJ2-6, with 7 bases fitting TRBD1. The CDR3 is 16 residues long. The V and J ends lost 5 bases and 0 bases, in that order; junction bases with no gene match: 4. Germline CDR1 and CDR2: MNHEY and SVGEGT. CDR3 DNA sequence: TGTGCCAGCAGTAACAACAGGGGCTCTGGGGCCAACGTCCTGACTTTC. Amino acid sequence: CASSNNRGSGANVLTF.

This clone was recorded a few times. Other DNA sequences in the sample encode the same CDR3. This chain links TRBV19 with TRBJ1-1; weak D call: TRBD1 (5 bases). The CDR3 totals 13 residues. Trimming pared 4 bases from V and 1 base from J, leaving 7 bases between. Germline lookup yields CDR1 LNHDA and CDR2 SQIVND (reference sequence). CDR3 in amino acids: CASSTDRNTEAFF. The CDR3 nucleotides read TGTGCCAGTAGTACCGACAGGAACACTGAAGCTTTCTTT.

The chain links TRBV28 to TRBJ2-7; tentatively, D is TRBD1 (6 bases). The CDR3 covers 13 residues. V was pared by 2 bases and J by 3 bases, with 8 bases between. Germline lookup yields CDR1 MDHEN and CDR2 SYDVKM. The chain's CDR3 is CASSLGQIYEQYV. In DNA form, the CDR3 reads TGTGCCAGCAGTTTAGGACAGATCTACGAGCAGTACGTC.

This sequence joins TRBV28 and TRBJ2-1; 8 nucleotides agree with TRBD1. CDR3 length: 13 residues. CDR1 is MDHEN and CDR2 is SYDVKM in the germline V gene. With V trimmed by 10 bases and J by 4 bases, 6 bases remained unmatched. The chain's CDR3 is CATGTGRYNEQFF. In nucleotides, the CDR3 is TGTGCCACAGGGACAGGTAGATACAATGAGCAGTTCTTC.

The chain recombines TRBV5-5 with TRBJ1-6; 7 nucleotides align to TRBD1. Germline V gives CDR1 SGHKS, CDR2 YYEKEE (reference sequence). The CDR3 consists of 13 residues. V shed 7 bases and J 8 bases; nucleotides not matched to a gene: 6. Here the CDR3 DNA reads TGTGCCAGCCGCGGGACAGATCATTCACCCCTCCACTTT. Translation: CASRGTDHSPLHF.

The chain carries TRBV11-1 and TRBJ1-6, with TRBD1 matching 7 bases. The CDR3 loop spans 15 amino acids. CDR1 and CDR2 (germline): SGHAT, FQDESV (reference sequence). V shed 4 bases, J shed 6 bases, and the junction held 6 bases outside the gene matches. The CDR3 DNA reads as TGTGCCAGCAGCTCACGGACAGGCCGTAATTCACCCCTCCACTTT. Amino acids: CASSSRTGRNSPLHF.

CDR3 protein: CASTPRDRGNIQYF. For the CDR3, the DNA is TGTGCCAGTACCCCCCGGGACAGGGGAAACATTCAGTACTTC. This chain links TRBV19 with TRBJ2-4; 10 nucleotides align to TRBD1. The CDR3 is made up of 14 amino acids. V gave up 7 bases and J gave up 6 bases; unmatched junction bases: 6. Germline V gene lookup returns CDR1 LNHDA and CDR2 SQIVND (reference sequence).

The rearrangement links TRBV11-2 to TRBJ1-1; D is unclear. V was pared by 3 bases and J by 3 bases, with 8 bases between. The germline V gene encodes CDR1 SGHAT and CDR2 FQNNGV. This CDR3 spans 13 amino acids. CDR3 nucleotide sequence: TGTGCCAGCAGCTTTTCCGGGGACACTGAAGCTTTCTTT. It translates to CASSFSGDTEAFF.

V is TRBV25-1 and J is TRBJ1-1; a possible D gene is TRBD1 (5 bases). V was clipped by 7 bases and J by 1 base, with 13 bases between them. Germline CDR1 reads MGHDK; CDR2 reads SYGVNS. The CDR3 covers 14 residues. CDR3 protein: CASTPLDRNTEAFF. The CDR3 DNA is TGTGCCAGCACCCCCTTAGACAGGAACACTGAAGCTTTCTTT.

The chain is built from TRBV19 and TRBJ1-5; D is possibly TRBD1 (5 bases). CDR3 size: 18 residues. Trimming pared 1 base from V and 4 bases from J, leaving 20 bases between. In germline, CDR1 is LNHDA, CDR2 SQIVND (reference sequence). The CDR3 here is CASSIVDWATVGNQPQHF. For the CDR3, the DNA is TGTGCCAGTAGTATAGTAGATTGGGCGACAGTTGGGAATCAGCCCCAGCATTTT.

In this sample, this clone turned up a few times. The chain links TRBV27 to TRBJ1-5; D not resolved. Trimming removed 4 bases at V and 4 bases at J, with 8 bases between. The germline CDR1 and CDR2 sequences are MNHEY and SMNVEV (reference sequence). This CDR3 comprises 13 residues. CDR3 DNA: TGTGCCAGCAGTTCAGCAGGAAATCAGCCCCAGCATTTT. It specifies CASSSAGNQPQHF.

CDR3 bases: TGTGCCAGCAGTTCAGGGACAGGGCTTGACTATGGCTACACCTTC. Encoded protein: CASSSGTGLDYGYTF. This sequence joins TRBV28 and TRBJ1-2, with 9 positions matching TRBD1. The CDR3 consists of 15 residues. Germline V gives CDR1 MDHEN, CDR2 SYDVKM. Trimming cost V 4 bases and J 3 bases; bases outside gene matches: 6.

This clone showed up just a few times. Other DNA variants within this sample encode the same CDR3. V and J are TRBV24-1 and TRBJ1-2; the D is unclear. This CDR3 contains 13 residues. V was clipped by 2 bases and J by 5 bases, with 8 bases between them. In germline, CDR1 is KGHDR, CDR2 SFDVKD. For the CDR3, the DNA is TGTGCCACCAGTGATTGGGAGGGTTATGGCTACACCTTC. Translating gives CATSDWEGYGYTF.

This sequence joins TRBV2 and TRBJ1-2, with D possibly being TRBD1 (5 bases). The V end was cut by 5 bases, the J end by 0 bases, with 13 bases between. The CDR3 sequence is 15 residues long. The germline CDR1 and CDR2 sequences are SNHLY and FYNNEI. DNA of the CDR3: TGTGCCAGCAGTATTTACAGGATACCTAACTATGGCTACACCTTC. Translated: CASSIYRIPNYGYTF.

V and J are TRBV5-8 and TRBJ1-6; the D is unclear. In germline, CDR1 is SGHTS, CDR2 YDEGEE. The CDR3 totals 16 residues. V dropped 5 bases and J dropped 8 bases, with 20 bases sitting between them. CDR3 in amino acids: CASRIGRLTPDSPLHF. CDR3 nucleotide sequence: TGTGCCAGCAGAATTGGGAGGCTGACCCCCGATTCACCCCTCCACTTT.

CDR3 loop: CATQWDTGTGNTEAFF. CDR3 DNA sequence: TGTGCCACCCAATGGGATACCGGGACAGGGAACACTGAAGCTTTCTTT. This rearrangement joins TRBV19 to TRBJ1-1; 8 nucleotides align to TRBD1. Germline CDR1 and CDR2: LNHDA and SQIVND (reference sequence). V gave up 10 bases and J gave up 1 base; unmatched junction bases: 14. The CDR3 spans 16 residues.

There are a few counts of this clone. The V and J genes are TRBV28 and TRBJ1-6, with D uncertain. Deletions cut 2 bases from V and 0 bases from J, with 8 bases between. This CDR3 comprises 16 residues. Germline lookup yields CDR1 MDHEN and CDR2 SYDVKM. The DNA of the CDR3 is TGTGCCAGCAGTTTAAACGGTGTCTCCTATAATTCACCCCTCCACTTT. Its protein is CASSLNGVSYNSPLHF.

V gene TRBV29-1 combines with J gene TRBJ1-2; TRBD1 might be the D (6 bases). The CDR3 length is 14 residues. Deletions cut 3 bases from V and 0 bases from J, with 11 bases between. Germline values: CDR1 SQVTM, CDR2 ANQGSEA. The CDR3 reads CSVDSGAPNYGYTF. The CDR3 nucleotides read TGCAGCGTTGATTCAGGGGCCCCTAACTATGGCTACACCTTC. The full variable domain, its missing parts supplied by reference TRBV29-1 and TRBJ1-2, is SAVISQKPSRDICQRGTSLTIQCQVDSQVTMMFWYRQQPGQSLTLIATANQGSEATYESGFVIDKFPISRPNLTFSTLTVSNMSPEDSSIYLCSVDSGAPNYGYTFGSGTRLTVV.

CDR3 in amino acids: CAWSPPDSPLHF. The DNA of the CDR3 is TGTGCCTGGAGCCCCCCAGATTCACCCCTCCACTTT. The chain is built from TRBV30 and TRBJ1-6; no definite D call. Trimming left V 3 bases short and J 8 bases short, with 8 bases between. The length of the CDR3 is 12 residues. CDR1 and CDR2 (germline): GTSNPN, SVGIG (reference sequence).

The rearrangement uses TRBV2 and TRBJ1-6; no reliable D call. In germline, CDR1 is SNHLY, CDR2 FYNNEI. V was trimmed by 8 bases and J by 6 bases, leaving 17 bases between them. The CDR3 runs 15 residues. The CDR3 protein is CASGPMLTANSPLHF. The CDR3 nucleotides read TGTGCCAGCGGGCCGATGTTAACAGCTAATTCACCCCTCCACTTT.

The chain recombines TRBV15 with TRBJ1-1, with D hard to call. V shed 2 bases and J shed 8 bases, with 15 bases lying between them. Germline V CDR1 and CDR2: LNHNV, YYDKDF (reference sequence). CDR3 length: 14 residues. This CDR3 reads CATSRRIGELEAFF. The DNA for the CDR3 is TGTGCCACCAGCAGACGGATCGGAGAACTCGAAGCTTTCTTT.

The V and J genes are TRBV30 and TRBJ2-2; D may be TRBD2 (7 bases). Per the germline V gene, CDR1 is GTSNPN and CDR2 is SVGIG (reference sequence). The CDR3 spans 15 residues. The CDR3 region has the DNA TGTGCAGGGCGTAGGGGGGGCTTGAACACCGGGGAGCTGTTTTTT. This encodes CAGRRGGLNTGELFF.

The genes are TRBV27 and TRBJ2-1; perhaps TRBD1 as D (5 bases). Trimming took 5 bases from V and 1 from J, leaving 9 bases between them. Germline V gene sequence: CDR1 MNHEY, CDR2 SMNVEV (reference sequence). CDR3 length equals 14 residues. CDR3 nucleotides: TGTGCCAGCAGTCCAGGGCTATCCTACAATGAGCAGTTCTTC. Protein: CASSPGLSYNEQFF.

The chain links TRBV30 to TRBJ1-6, with 8 bases that match TRBD1. This CDR3 region has 14 residues. J lost 10 bases, V lost 3 bases, and 8 bases had no gene match. The V gene's germline CDR1 is GTSNPN and CDR2 SVGIG (reference sequence). The CDR3 loop is CAWRAGGAGSPLHF. CDR3 coding DNA: TGTGCCTGGAGAGCAGGGGGCGCGGGATCACCCCTCCACTTT.

This chain links TRBV7-3 with TRBJ1-6; TRBD1 matches 9 bases. The germline gives CDR1 SGHTA, CDR2 FQGTGA. V was clipped by 3 bases and J by 7 bases; unmatched bases: 4. The CDR3 has 15 amino acids. DNA for the CDR3: TGTGCCAGCAGCTTCCTCGGACAGGGGAATTCACCCCTCCACTTT. Translation: CASSFLGQGNSPLHF.

This CDR3 is CASSPDSLMNTEAFF. CDR3 coding DNA: TGTGCCAGCTCACCCGACAGTCTGATGAACACTGAAGCTTTCTTT. The rearrangement uses TRBV18 and TRBJ1-1; TRBD1 might be the D (5 bases). Germline assignment: CDR1 KGHSH and CDR2 LQKENI. The CDR3 covers 15 residues. V gave up 3 bases and J gave up 0 bases, with 11 bases separating them.

The V gene is TRBV30, the J gene TRBJ1-2; D may be TRBD1 (5 bases). The V and J ends lost 0 bases and 4 bases respectively, with 12 bases between them. Germline CDR1 and CDR2: GTSNPN and SVGIG (reference sequence). This CDR3 has 14 residues. CDR3 region: CAWSVRRGGYGYTF. CDR3 bases: TGTGCCTGGAGTGTACGTAGGGGCGGCTATGGCTACACCTTC.

This clone was seen more than once but under ten times. The chain uses TRBV6-2 or TRBV6-3 and TRBJ1-3; D is possibly TRBD1 (5 bases). The V end was cut by 4 bases, the J end by 0 bases, with 13 bases between. Germline CDR1 reads MNHEY; CDR2 reads SVGEGT. The CDR3 loop spans 16 amino acids. The CDR3 is CASSSGTYSSGNTIYF. The CDR3 region has the DNA TGTGCCAGCAGTTCCGGGACTTACAGCTCTGGAAACACCATATATTTT.

The chain employs TRBV3-1 (or the pseudogene TRBV3-2) and TRBJ1-6, with D possibly TRBD1 on 6 matching bases. Germline assignment: CDR1 LGHDT and CDR2 YNNKEL (reference sequence). CDR3 size: 18 residues. Deletions cut 5 bases from V and 7 bases from J, with 24 bases between. CDR3 protein: CASSIRRGRDITNSPLHF. Written as DNA, the CDR3 is TGTGCCAGCAGCATCCGCAGAGGCAGGGACATCACAAATTCACCCCTCCACTTT.

This clone appeared many times. V and J are TRBV19 and TRBJ1-1, with a tentative D call TRBD1 (6 bases). Germline CDR1 LNHDA, CDR2 SQIVND (reference sequence). There are 12 residues in the CDR3. The V end was cut by 8 bases, the J end by 4 bases, with 11 bases between. DNA for the CDR3: TGTGCCAGTCGGTTAGGGGGCACTGAAGCTTTCTTT. This codes for CASRLGGTEAFF.

The chain has TRBV10-2 and TRBJ2-5; 11 bases align to TRBD2. The CDR3 length is 13 residues. Trimming cost V 6 bases and J 5 bases; bases outside gene matches: 2. The germline CDR1 and CDR2 sequences are WSHSY and SAAADI. CDR3 sequence: CASRLAGAETQYF. The CDR3 bases are TGCGCCAGCAGACTAGCGGGGGCTGAGACCCAGTACTTC.